This T cell receptor (beta chain) was observed in a study of cytomegalovirus exposure and HLA in healthy donors. The PCR ran on 60 Vbeta and 13 Jbeta primers. TCRdb's copy holds only in-frame clones and misses some; the assay was immunoSEQ multiplex PCR. The sample records approximately 110,000 clones, roughly 80% being singletons. Comment on this clone: Its antigen is unknown.

Findings of the study overall: Most TCR beta V segments were productive about 87% or about 30% of the time in an earlier analysis.

This TCR was recovered from a woman in her fifties or sixties in good health and CMV-seropositive. The material sequenced was PBMCs.

In nucleotides, the CDR3 is TGTGCCAGCAGCCAAGATCAGAACAGCTTATTTGGAAACACCATATATTTT. Protein: CASSQDQNSLFGNTIYF. The chain links TRBV14 to TRBJ1-3; no reliable D call. Deletions cut 0 bases from V and 3 bases from J, with 15 bases between. Germline CDR1 reads SGHDN; CDR2 reads FVKESK. This CDR3 region has 17 residues.